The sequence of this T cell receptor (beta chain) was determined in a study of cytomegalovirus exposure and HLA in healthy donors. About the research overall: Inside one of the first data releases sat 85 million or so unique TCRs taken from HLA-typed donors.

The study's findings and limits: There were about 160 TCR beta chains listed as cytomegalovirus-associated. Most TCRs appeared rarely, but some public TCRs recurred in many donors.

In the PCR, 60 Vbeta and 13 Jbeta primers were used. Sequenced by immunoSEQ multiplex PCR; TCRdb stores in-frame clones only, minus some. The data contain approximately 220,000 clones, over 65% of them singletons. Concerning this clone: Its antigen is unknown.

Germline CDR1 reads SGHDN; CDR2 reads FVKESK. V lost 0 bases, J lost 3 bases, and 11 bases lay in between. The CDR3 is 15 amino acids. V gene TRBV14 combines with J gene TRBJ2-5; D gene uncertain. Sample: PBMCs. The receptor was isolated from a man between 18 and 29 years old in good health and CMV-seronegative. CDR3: CASSQDLGRKETQYF. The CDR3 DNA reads TGTGCCAGCAGCCAAGATCTGGGCAGGAAAGAGACCCAGTACTTC.